This TCR beta chain was found in a study of T cell repertoires in cytomegalovirus infection. Study at large: HLA-C-restricted CMV epitopes, recently identified, and well-studied HLA-B-restricted ones were used by the study. Both CMV infection and a matching HLA type were indicated by public TCR beta signatures. General observations from the study: HLA-C-restricted CMV clonotypes gave the most frequent clonotype in two of eight donors. The study identified carriers of CMV plus the relevant HLA from cumulative public TCR beta family frequency.

The ends were cut back, 4 bases at V and 5 bases at J, with 8 bases in the middle. Germline assignment: CDR1 SQVTM and CDR2 ANQGSEA. This CDR3 contains 11 residues. A word on this clonotype: Its antigen is unidentified.

TCRdb reprocessed the reads with MiXCR, giving one entry per CDR3 protein. In the table there are about 920,000 distinct CDR3 sequences, about 33% of which are singletons. The origin of this receptor is a human donor in good health (CMV status not recorded). Some clones in this sample may be carry-over from other donors' samples. This rearrangement joins TRBV29-1 to TRBJ1-1; possibly TRBD1 for D (6 bases). The sequencing used cultured CD8+ T cells from PBMCs, collected from culture after CMV antigen stimulation. The DNA for the CDR3 is TGCAGCGTTGGTAGGGGGACTGAAGCTTTCTTT. Translated, it gives CSVGRGTEAFF.